The rows below give T cell receptor beta chains drawn from one sample of a study of T cells in Graves' hyperthyroidism and ophthalmopathy. TCRdb passed the multiplex PCR reads through MiXCR, listing each CDR3 protein once. The table lists almost 500,000 distinct CDR3 sequences, approximately 23% of them singletons. What was sequenced was blood. The receptors were sampled from a woman between 65 and 79 years old with Graves' ophthalmopathy. The conserved cysteine and the conserved F or W are not part of the CDR3 here.

>TRBV28
ASSLAGRPLSNYGYT
>TRBV4-3
ASSQEGGTDTQY
>TRBV20-1
SARDSGNGPQH
>TRBV28
ASSIGQGARDEQF
>TRBV3-1
ASSQGGTVGNQPQH
>TRBV6-1
ASSTRTAGTGGIDTEAF
>TRBV10-3
AIAGLAGVAGELF
>TRBV15
ATSRVVVVGGGTEAF
>TRBV6-2/TRBV6-3
ASSFFPPGYSGANVLT
>TRBV6-2/TRBV6-3
ASNRGGYKYNEQF
>TRBV30
AWSPDSQETQY
>TRBV5-1
TSSLEAGEDTQY
>TRBV10-2
ASSETSGDYEQY
>TRBV5-6
ASTFGGAQETQY
>TRBV6-8
AIRTGTGGSPLH
>TRBV7-2
ASSSRAGNGYT
>TRBV2
ASSESGTPYGYT
>TRBV20-1
SARDPRGVGEAF
>TRBV5-1
ASSRTGLGNTEAF
>TRBV12-5
ASGSAGDEQY
>TRBV20-1
SAPTSGTPYEQY
>TRBV5-4
ASSKFRDPTYEQY
>TRBV15
ATSSVTRVGVYNEQF
>TRBV28
ASSLWGPLNTEAF
>TRBV4-1
ASSLGSGRALERF
>TRBV20-1
SARDSYGYT
>TRBV27
ASSFLREKADTQY
>TRBV12-3/TRBV12-4
ASSLGLAGGPEQY
>TRBV7-9
ASRKDWNNEQF
>TRBV28
ASSLSTRLQGTYGYT
>TRBV7-9
ASSFGNSNQPQH
>TRBV30
AGGRTEAF
>TRBV19
ASTVRGGETQY
>TRBV3-1
ASSQDPGWQRNEQY
>TRBV7-9
ASSLTMLDKKELF
>TRBV5-4
ASRTLVGGFNEQF
>TRBV30
AWRQGSGVTEAF
>TRBV20-1
SATLGGYNEQF
>TRBV28
ASRPGGISNQPQH
>TRBV20-1
SARDLMRSGSSYNEQF
>TRBV3-1
ASSHRQGGLAETQY
>TRBV30
AWSKTANTEAF
>TRBV14
ASSFDPGLVDEQY